This T cell receptor beta chain was identified in a study of tumor-infiltrating lymphocytes in primary liver carcinoma. Overall study: Cases comprised patients with primary liver carcinoma who received surgical resection. Regardless of tissue type, samples showed similar yields of roughly 3.5 to 8 million productive TCRbeta reads. Study results and caveats: It was in tumors, not blood, that the top-250-clone fraction was significantly higher (p = 0.039).

Both blood RNA, taken from unsorted whole blood, and germline DNA were extracted. TCR beta cDNA was reverse-transcribed from 500 ng of total RNA. The reaction used a constant-region primer and ProtoScript II reverse transcriptase. Three nested multiplex PCR rounds of slightly modified ARM-PCR generated TCR beta libraries. TCRdb reprocessed the multiplex PCR reads with MiXCR, giving one entry per CDR3 protein. The repertoire has 300,000 to 350,000 distinct CDR3 sequences, 65% of them found once; the top ten carry roughly 6%. A note on this clonotype: Its antigen remains unidentified.

The specimen was peripheral blood. The sequence was obtained from a middle-aged man with primary liver carcinoma and hepatitis B virus infection.

This chain's CDR3 is CADSPLVGLAGPSNTGELFF. CDR3 DNA: TGTGCCGACAGTCCGCTCGTGGGACTAGCGGGGCCATCGAACACCGGGGAGCTGTTTTTT. The chain is built from TRBV6-6 and TRBJ2-2, with 13 bases identical to TRBD2. Germline CDR1 and CDR2: MNHNY and SVGAGI (reference sequence). V lost 11 bases and J lost 0; bases outside the gene matches: 18. The CDR3 sequence is 20 residues long.